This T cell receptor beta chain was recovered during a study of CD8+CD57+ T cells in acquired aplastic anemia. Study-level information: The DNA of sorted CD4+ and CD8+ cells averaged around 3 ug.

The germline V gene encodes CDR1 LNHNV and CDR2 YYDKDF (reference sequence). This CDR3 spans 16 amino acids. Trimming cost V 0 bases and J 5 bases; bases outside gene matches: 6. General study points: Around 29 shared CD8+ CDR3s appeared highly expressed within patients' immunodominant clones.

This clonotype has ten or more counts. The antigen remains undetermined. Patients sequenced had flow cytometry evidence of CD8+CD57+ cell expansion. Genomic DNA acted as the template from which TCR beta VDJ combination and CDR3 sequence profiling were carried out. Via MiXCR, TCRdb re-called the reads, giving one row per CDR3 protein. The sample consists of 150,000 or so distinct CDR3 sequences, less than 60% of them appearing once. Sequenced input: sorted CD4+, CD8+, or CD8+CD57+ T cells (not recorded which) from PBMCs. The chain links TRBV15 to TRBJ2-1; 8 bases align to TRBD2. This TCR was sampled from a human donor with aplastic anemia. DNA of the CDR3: TGTGCCACCAGCAGAGATACACTAGCGGTGAACAATGAGCAGTTCTTC. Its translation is CATSRDTLAVNNEQFF.